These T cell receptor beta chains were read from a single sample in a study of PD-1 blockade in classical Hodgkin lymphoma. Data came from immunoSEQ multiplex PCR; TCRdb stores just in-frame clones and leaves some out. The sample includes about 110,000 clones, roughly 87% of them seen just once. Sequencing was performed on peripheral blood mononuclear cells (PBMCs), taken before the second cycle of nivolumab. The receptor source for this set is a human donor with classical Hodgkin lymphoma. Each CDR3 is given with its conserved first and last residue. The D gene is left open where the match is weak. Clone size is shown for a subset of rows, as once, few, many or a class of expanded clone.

TGTGCCAGCAGTGCAGACAGAGACTTTCCGCCCGATACGCAGTATTTT	CASSADRDFPPDTQYF	.	.	TRBV2	TRBJ2-3
TGTGCCAGCAGTTCCGCCCATAAAGGGCGGACAGATACGCAGTATTTT	CASSSAHKGRTDTQYF	.	.	TRBV28	TRBJ2-3
TGTGCCTGGAGTACTGGGAACAATGAGCAGTTCTTC	CAWSTGNNEQFF	.	.	TRBV30	TRBJ2-1
TGTGCCAGCTCACCACTCTCGACTAGCGGCGCCTACAATGAGCAGTTCTTC	CASSPLSTSGAYNEQFF	TRBD2	.	TRBV18	TRBJ2-1
TGTGCCAGCAGCTTACAGAGAGGCCTCTCTGGAAACACCATATATTTT	CASSLQRGLSGNTIYF	.	.	TRBV11-2	TRBJ1-3
TGTGCCAGTAGTCCGGGCTTGGGGTTTGGCTACACCTTC	CASSPGLGFGYTF	.	.	TRBV19	TRBJ1-2
TGTGCCAGCAGTTCCCGGACGGTGAACTACTATGGCTACACCTTC	CASSSRTVNYYGYTF	.	.	TRBV28	TRBJ1-2
TGTGCCAGCAGCTTATCCGTCCAAGGTGATCAGCCCCAGCATTTT	CASSLSVQGDQPQHF	.	.	TRBV13	TRBJ1-5
TGTGCCAGCACCACCGGGACAGGTTCGCGGGCCGGGGAGCTGTTTTTT	CASTTGTGSRAGELFF	TRBD1	.	TRBV7-7	TRBJ2-2
TGCGCCAGCAGCCAAGGTTATGGGTCCTACGAGCAGTACTTC	CASSQGYGSYEQYF	.	.	TRBV4-3	TRBJ2-7
TGTGCCTGGAGCGCCCCAGAGACCACGAGGAAGGACACCATATATTTT	CAWSAPETTRKDTIYF	.	.	TRBV30	TRBJ1-3
TGTGCCTGGAGTCCAGATAGCGGGAGGGCCTCCTACGAGCAGTACTTC	CAWSPDSGRASYEQYF	TRBD2	.	TRBV30	TRBJ2-7
TGCAGTGCTAGAGGGGACAACGAGCAGTACTTC	CSARGDNEQYF	.	.	TRBV20-1	TRBJ2-7
TGTGCCAGCAGCCCACAGGAGGTAAGCTCCGAGCAGTACTTC	CASSPQEVSSEQYF	.	.	TRBV27	TRBJ2-7
TGTGCCAGCTCCTCCGATCGGACTAGCGGGCAAGAGACCCAGTACTTC	CASSSDRTSGQETQYF	TRBD2	.	TRBV18	TRBJ2-5
TGCGCCAGCAGCCTAAGACAGGGGGGACAAAAGAGCACAGATACGCAGTATTTT	CASSLRQGGQKSTDTQYF	TRBD1	.	TRBV5-1	TRBJ2-3
TGTGCCTGGACTCCTAGCGGGAGGCCATCCTACGAGCAGTACTTC	CAWTPSGRPSYEQYF	TRBD2	.	TRBV30	TRBJ2-7
TGCGCCAGCAGCTTTTTGATAGCGGGAGAGGATGAGCAGTTCTTC	CASSFLIAGEDEQFF	TRBD2	.	TRBV5-1	TRBJ2-1
TGTGCCAGCAGCCTTCCCGAAGCAGATACGCAGTATTTT	CASSLPEADTQYF	.	.	TRBV9	TRBJ2-3
TGTGCCATCAGTGGGACAGGGGGCACAGATACGCAGTATTTT	CAISGTGGTDTQYF	TRBD1	.	TRBV10-3	TRBJ2-3
TGTGCCAGCAGTTTAAATCAGGGACCTGAAGCTTTCTTT	CASSLNQGPEAFF	.	.	TRBV28	TRBJ1-1
TGTGCCAGCAGCTTAGTACGGACCAACACTGAAGCTTTCTTT	CASSLVRTNTEAFF	.	.	TRBV7-2	TRBJ1-1
TGTGCCAGCAGCTTACTTTCCGGGTTAGCGGGAGTGAATGAGCAGTTCTTC	CASSLLSGLAGVNEQFF	TRBD2	once	TRBV7-9	TRBJ2-1
TGTGCCAGCAGCTCAACCACTGACAAGAGTTATGGCTACACCTTC	CASSSTTDKSYGYTF	.	.	TRBV11-2	TRBJ1-2
TGTGCCACCAGCCCCGGGACTAGCGGGAGTTGGATGGGAGAGACCCAGTACTTC	CATSPGTSGSWMGETQYF	TRBD2	.	TRBV15	TRBJ2-5
TGCGCCAGCAGCCAAGGGACTAGGATTCCAGATACGCAGTATTTT	CASSQGTRIPDTQYF	TRBD2	.	TRBV4-1	TRBJ2-3
TGCGCCAGCAGCTTGGTTACAGGGGGCGCGGACACTGAAGCTTTCTTT	CASSLVTGGADTEAFF	TRBD1	.	TRBV5-1	TRBJ1-1